The source of this T cell receptor (beta chain) is a study of T cells in Graves' hyperthyroidism and ophthalmopathy. This clonotype was recorded at least ten times. Its antigen is currently unknown. V was shortened by 3 bases and J by 7 bases, with 10 bases between the two germline ends. This CDR3 has 13 residues. Per germline, CDR1 DFQATT and CDR2 SNEGSKA (reference sequence). The TCR beta CDR3 regions underwent amplification using RNA transcripts as the source. TCR CDR3 underwent first-round RT-PCR with the HTBI primer set. TCRdb processed the multiplex PCR reads anew with MiXCR; each CDR3 protein has one entry. The repertoire holds approximately 400,000 distinct CDR3 sequences, approximately 15% seen once, with approximately 11% in the top ten. The study, taken as a whole, reports: Most expanded thyroid clonotypes above 0.001 recurred in blood.

The V gene is TRBV20-1, the J gene TRBJ1-6; perhaps TRBD1 as D (6 bases). Source material: blood. The receptor comes from a woman aged 55-69 years with Graves' hyperthyroidism. The CDR3 here is CSARGAANSPLHF. CDR3 sequence (DNA): TGCAGTGCTAGGGGGGCAGCCAATTCACCCCTCCACTTT.